The 19 T cell receptor beta chains below were found in one sample sequenced in a study. TCRdb re-called the 5' RACE reads with MiXCR, one entry per CDR3 protein. The sample carries 60,000 to 65,000 distinct CDR3 sequences, approximately 23% recorded once. Sequencing used memory CD4+ T cells sorted from a lymph node. Indicated subset: memory CD4+ T cells, CD4+CD45RO+CD25-. Every receptor here comes from a female donor with breast cancer.

This clonotype was detected many times. This chain connects TRBV10-3 to TRBJ2-5, with D perhaps assigned TRBD1 or TRBD2 (6 bases each). Trimming shortened V by 6 bases and J by 9 bases, and 26 bases separated the two germline ends. CDR1 and CDR2 from the germline V gene are ENHRY and SYGVKD. This CDR3 comprises 16 residues. CDR3 in DNA: TGTGCCATCAGGACAGGAGGGGCGGGATCCCCAGGGGCCCAGTACTTC. Its translation: CAIRTGGAGSPGAQYF.

This clonotype came up a few times. The chain links TRBV12-3 or TRBV12-4 to TRBJ2-1; a possible D gene is TRBD1 (6 bases). This CDR3 has 13 residues. Trimming stripped 5 bases from V and 10 bases from J, with 15 bases between. The CDR3, as DNA: TGTGCCAGCAGTCCAAACAGGGAAGGCGAGCAGTTCTTC. Translating gives CASSPNREGEQFF.

The count of this clonotype is one. One base away lies a much larger clone, so this may be a sequencing read error. The chain employs TRBV5-1 and TRBJ1-2; no reliable D call. This CDR3 has 13 residues. Germline V gene lookup returns CDR1 SGHRS and CDR2 YFSETQ. CDR3 region: CAGSLGADDGYTF. CDR3 nucleotide sequence: TGCGCCGGCAGCTTGGGAGCAGATGATGGCTACACCTTC.

This clonotype has at least ten counts. The J gene is TRBJ2-7, the V gene TRBV6-5; 9 bases match TRBD2. J lost 2 bases, V lost 2 bases, and 4 bases had no gene match. From germline, CDR1 is MNHEY and CDR2 SVGAGI. The CDR3 consists of 15 residues. For the CDR3, the DNA is TGTGCCAGCAGTTACGGGGCTAGCGGGGCCTACGAGCAGTACTTC. It translates to CASSYGASGAYEQYF.

The chain is built from TRBV30 and TRBJ2-1, with TRBD2 matching 9 bases. V trimming: 4 bases; J trimming: 3 bases; junction bases outside the gene matches: 4. The CDR3 loop spans 14 amino acids. CDR1 and CDR2 (germline): GTSNPN, SVGIG (reference sequence). CDR3 loop: CAWISGSIYNEQFF. The DNA of the CDR3 is TGTGCCTGGATTAGCGGGAGTATCTACAATGAGCAGTTCTTC.

This clonotype appeared a few times. V is TRBV20-1 and J is TRBJ1-1, with a possible D match to TRBD1 (6 bases). Germline V gene lookup returns CDR1 DFQATT and CDR2 SNEGSKA (reference sequence). Deletions cut 3 bases from V and 1 base from J, with 12 bases between. This CDR3 region has 14 residues. In DNA, the CDR3 is TGCAGTGCTAGGGAGCAGGGGACGAACACTGAAGCTTTCTTT. It translates to CSAREQGTNTEAFF.

The chain carries TRBV5-1 and TRBJ2-7, with D possibly TRBD1 on 5 matching bases. The germline CDR1 and CDR2 sequences are SGHRS and YFSETQ. This CDR3 comprises 14 residues. The germline V and J ends were trimmed by 0 bases and 7 bases, with 14 bases remaining between them. CDR3: CASSLVDQGSEQYF. CDR3 nucleotides: TGCGCCAGCAGCTTGGTGGACCAGGGATCGGAGCAGTACTTC.

Here the CDR3 reads CASSFRTGGYEQYF. CDR3 sequence (DNA): TGCGCCAGCAGCTTCCGGACAGGGGGCTACGAGCAGTACTTC. V is TRBV5-1 and J is TRBJ2-7; 10 bases are a match to TRBD1. The germline gives CDR1 SGHRS, CDR2 YFSETQ. V shed 2 bases, J shed 3 bases, and the junction held 2 bases outside the gene matches. The CDR3 is 14 residues long. Full variable domain (remainder filled in from reference TRBV5-1 and TRBJ2-7): KAGVTQTPRYLIKTRGQQVTLSCSPISGHRSVSWYQQTPGQGLQFLFEYFSETQRNKGNFPGRFSGRQFSNSRSEMNVSTLELGDSALYLCASSFRTGGYEQYFGPGTRLTVT.

This chain links TRBV5-1 with TRBJ2-3, with D tentatively TRBD2 (6 bases). V gave up 4 bases and J gave up 2 bases, with 11 bases separating them. Looked up from germline, CDR1 is SGHRS and CDR2 is YFSETQ. CDR3 length: 14 amino acids. The CDR3 region is CASSLSGFTDTQYF. DNA of the CDR3: TGCGCCAGCAGCCTAAGCGGGTTCACAGATACGCAGTATTTT.

This clonotype was seen more than once but under ten times. The J gene is TRBJ1-1, the V gene TRBV5-4, with TRBD1 matching 8 bases. The ends lost 3 bases at V and 2 bases at J; junction bases unmatched: 3. This CDR3 has 14 residues. CDR1 SGHNT and CDR2 YYREEE come from the germline V gene (reference sequence). CDR3 sequence: CASSSDRGNTEAFF. In DNA form, the CDR3 reads TGTGCCAGCAGCTCAGACAGGGGTAACACTGAAGCTTTCTTT.

This clonotype showed up just a few times. The chain recombines TRBV12-3 or TRBV12-4 with TRBJ2-1, with 9 bases that match TRBD2. This CDR3 contains 15 residues. J lost 6 bases, V lost 8 bases, and 11 bases had no gene match. The CDR3 DNA reads as TGTGCCAGCGGAGATGGCAGCGGGGGGCCCAATGAGCAGTTCTTC. This codes for CASGDGSGGPNEQFF.

This clonotype occurred a few times. This chain joins TRBV5-1 and TRBJ2-3; TRBD2 agrees at 11 bases. The germline gives CDR1 SGHRS, CDR2 YFSETQ. This CDR3 region has 15 residues. The trim removed 4 bases at V and 2 bases at J, leaving 3 bases unmatched. CDR3 in DNA: TGCGCCAGCAGCGTAGCGGGAGGGTTCACAGATACGCAGTATTTT. It translates to CASSVAGGFTDTQYF.

This clonotype has a handful of counts. V and J are TRBV20-1 and TRBJ1-6, with 7 bases that match TRBD1. J gave up 6 bases and V 3 bases, and 5 bases lay outside the gene matches. This CDR3 region has 14 residues. Germline lookup yields CDR1 DFQATT and CDR2 SNEGSKA (reference sequence). The CDR3 sequence is CSASTGETNSPLHF. The DNA of the CDR3 is TGCAGTGCTAGTACAGGGGAAACTAATTCACCCCTCCACTTT.

This clonotype was seen more than once but under ten times. The chain combines TRBV28 with TRBJ2-3; possible D gene TRBD1, 6 bases. Germline CDR1 reads MDHEN; CDR2 reads SYDVKM. This CDR3 spans 16 amino acids. The V end was cut by 5 bases, the J end by 2 bases, with 17 bases between. The CDR3 is CASSAAGTSTTDTQYF. The CDR3 coding sequence is TGTGCCAGCAGTGCCGCCGGGACAAGTACCACAGATACGCAGTATTTT.

The chain has TRBV7-9 and TRBJ1-6, with D unclear. CDR3 length: 12 residues. Deletions cut 8 bases from V and 7 bases from J, with 9 bases between. The germline V gene has CDR1 SEHNR and CDR2 FQNEAQ (reference sequence). The CDR3 protein is CASGLDNSPLHF. Here the CDR3 DNA reads TGTGCCAGCGGCCTAGACAATTCACCCCTCCACTTT. The whole variable domain, remainder taken from reference TRBV7-9 and TRBJ1-6, is DTGVSQNPRHKITKRGQNVTFRCDPISEHNRLYWYRQTLGQGPEFLTYFQNEAQLEKSRLLSDRFSAERPKGSFSTLEIQRTEQGDSAMYLCASGLDNSPLHFGNGTRLTVT.

Concerning this clonotype: Because it lacks the conserved phenylalanine or tryptophan at the end, this CDR3 is likely a read error. The V call is TRBV6-2 or TRBV6-3, the J call TRBJ1-5; D unresolved. The CDR3 extends over 12 amino acids. CDR1 is MNHEY and CDR2 is SVGEGT in the germline V gene. The CDR3 bases are TGTGCCAGCAGGGTTCCCAATGAGCCCCAGCATTCT. This sequence encodes CASRVPNEPQHS.

This clonotype was seen at least ten times. This chain joins TRBV7-2 and TRBJ1-1, with D uncertain. V was cut by 2 bases and J by 5 bases, with 9 bases left in between. The CDR3 runs to 13 residues. Germline loops: CDR1 SGHTA, CDR2 FQGNSA. The CDR3 sequence: CASSLTGSTEAFF. The CDR3 DNA is TGTGCCAGCAGCTTAACGGGATCGACTGAAGCTTTCTTT.

This chain links TRBV5-1 with TRBJ1-5; 10 bases align to TRBD1. Germline CDR1 and CDR2: SGHRS and YFSETQ. J gave up 6 bases and V 4 bases, and 7 bases lay outside the gene matches. The CDR3 runs 15 residues. The CDR3 here is CASSPGTGVGQPQHF. The CDR3 DNA is TGCGCCAGCAGCCCCGGGACAGGGGTAGGTCAGCCCCAGCATTTT.

The chain carries TRBV3-1 and TRBJ1-2; D may be TRBD1 (5 bases). Germline V lookup: CDR1 LGHDT, CDR2 YNNKEL (reference sequence). The CDR3 loop spans 14 amino acids. V gave up 0 bases and J gave up 12 bases, with 17 bases separating them. CDR3 nucleotide sequence: TGTGCCAGCAGCCAAGATGGAGGGACCGGCCAACACACCTTC. Amino acid sequence: CASSQDGGTGQHTF.